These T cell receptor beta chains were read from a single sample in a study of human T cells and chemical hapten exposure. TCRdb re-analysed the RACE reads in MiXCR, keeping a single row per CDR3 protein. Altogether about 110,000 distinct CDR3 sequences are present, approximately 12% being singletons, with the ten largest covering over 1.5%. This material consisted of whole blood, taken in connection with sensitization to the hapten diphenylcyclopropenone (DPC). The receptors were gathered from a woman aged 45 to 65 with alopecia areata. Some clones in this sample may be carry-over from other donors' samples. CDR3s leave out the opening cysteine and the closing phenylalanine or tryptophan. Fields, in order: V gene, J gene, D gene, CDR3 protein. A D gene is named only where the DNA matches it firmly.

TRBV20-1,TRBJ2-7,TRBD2,SARWSGSYGEQY
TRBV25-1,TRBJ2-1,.,ASSEYGTRIVSEQF
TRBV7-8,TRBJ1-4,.,ASSRTEVEKLF
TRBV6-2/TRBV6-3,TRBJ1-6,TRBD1,ASSYGQGSSPLH
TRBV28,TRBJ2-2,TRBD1,ASRTGNAGGELF
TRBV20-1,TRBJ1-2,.,SAIQGGGYGYT
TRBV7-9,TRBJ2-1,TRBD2,ASRLAGEYNEQF
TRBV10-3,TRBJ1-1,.,AIRVTGNTEAF
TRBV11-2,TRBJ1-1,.,ASSLWVNTEAF
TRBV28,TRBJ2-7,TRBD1,ASSRQGATYEQY
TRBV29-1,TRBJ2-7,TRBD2,SVIWGAGGYEQY
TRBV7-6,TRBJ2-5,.,ASSLDVQETQY
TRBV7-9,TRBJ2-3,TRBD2,ASSVAGTSPTDTQY
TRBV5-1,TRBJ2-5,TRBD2,ASRRTSGGLDQETQY
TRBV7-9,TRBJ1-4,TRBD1,ASSLGQGFDEKLF
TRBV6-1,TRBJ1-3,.,ASQPDRRGRGNTIY
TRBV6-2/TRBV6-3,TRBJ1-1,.,ASTYRVRGTEAF
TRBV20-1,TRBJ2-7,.,SARNYEQY
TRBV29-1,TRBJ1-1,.,SAGVEAF
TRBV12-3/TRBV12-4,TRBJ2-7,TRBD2,ASSLRGRAQYEQY
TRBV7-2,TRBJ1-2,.,ASSLDRYNGYT
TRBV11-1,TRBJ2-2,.,ASSFIRAGELF
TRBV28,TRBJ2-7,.,ASSFGGDVLRGQY
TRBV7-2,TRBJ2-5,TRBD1,ASSLAVAGGFETQY
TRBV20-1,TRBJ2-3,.,SSDGPGRDTQY
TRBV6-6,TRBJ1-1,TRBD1,ASSYSRTGEEAF
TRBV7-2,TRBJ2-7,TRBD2,ASSLTSAGGLREQY
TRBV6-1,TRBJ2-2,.,ASTAFHTGELF
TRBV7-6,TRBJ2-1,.,ASSSPTGQEVKNEQF
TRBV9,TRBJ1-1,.,ASSSGRSDRLNTEAF
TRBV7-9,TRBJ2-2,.,ASSSWVGTGELF
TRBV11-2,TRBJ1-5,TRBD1,ASSRQGQPQH
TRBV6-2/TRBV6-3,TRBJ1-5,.,ASRQGYLWNQPQH
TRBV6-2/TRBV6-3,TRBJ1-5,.,ASSWQANQPQH
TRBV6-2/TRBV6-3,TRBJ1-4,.,ASSSGQTASTNEKLF
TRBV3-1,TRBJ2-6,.,ASSRTTGSSGANVLT
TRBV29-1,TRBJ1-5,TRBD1,SVAQGNSNQPQH
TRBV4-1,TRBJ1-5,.,ASRQTWRDGGQPQH
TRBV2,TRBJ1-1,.,ASSASGGSPGMAF
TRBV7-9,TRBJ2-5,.,ASDTVQETQY
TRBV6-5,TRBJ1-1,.,ASSLLLGGDTEAF
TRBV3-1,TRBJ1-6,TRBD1,ASSQAKGTGGFSPLH
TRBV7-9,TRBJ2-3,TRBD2,ASSFWREGTDTQY